These T cell receptor beta chains were read from a single sample in a study of T cells in Graves' hyperthyroidism and ophthalmopathy. TCRdb reanalysed the multiplex PCR reads using MiXCR and keeps one entry per CDR3 protein. Altogether about 280,000 distinct CDR3 sequences are present, approximately 26% being singletons, with the ten largest covering 25% to 30%. The sequencing sample was made of blood. The origin of the receptors is a man aged 35 to 55 with Graves' hyperthyroidism that later progressed to Graves' ophthalmopathy. CDR3s include the opening cysteine and the closing phenylalanine or tryptophan. The D gene is left open where the match is weak. Clone size is not always given. Where it is, it says once, few, many or a class for expanded clones.

>TRBV15|TRBJ1-5|.|many
TGTGCCACCAGCGAAATCCCCGGCAGCAATCAGCCCCAGCATTTT
CATSEIPGSNQPQHF
>TRBV12-3/TRBV12-4|TRBJ2-2|TRBD2|many
TGTGCCAGCAGGCAACTAGCGAATTCCGGGGAGCTGTTTTTT
CASRQLANSGELFF
>TRBV12-3/TRBV12-4|TRBJ2-2|.|many
TGTGCCAGCAGTTTCCTTACCCCTCGAAGGACCGGGGAGCTGTTTTTT
CASSFLTPRRTGELFF
>TRBV6-1|TRBJ2-7|TRBD2|few
TGTGCCAGCGGACTAGCTGTGTCCTACGAGCAGTACTTC
CASGLAVSYEQYF
>TRBV20-1|TRBJ1-3|.|.
TGCAGTGCTAGAGATCAGGGCTCTGGAAACACCATATATTTT
CSARDQGSGNTIYF
>TRBV25-1|TRBJ2-4|.|many
TGTGCCAGCAGGCTACAGGGTGACAAAAACATTCAGTACTTC
CASRLQGDKNIQYF
>TRBV11-2|TRBJ1-1|.|many
TGTGCCAGCAGCTTAGGTAACCAGAACACTGAAGCTTTCTTT
CASSLGNQNTEAFF
>TRBV10-3|TRBJ2-4|TRBD1|many
TGTGCCATCAGTGCATTCCGGACAGGGGGTTTGCGGTCATGGGTCAAAAACATTCAGTACTTC
CAISAFRTGGLRSWVKNIQYF
>TRBV6-5|TRBJ2-5|TRBD2|.
TGTGCCAGCAGTTACTCAGGACTAGGACAAGAGACCCAGTACTTC
CASSYSGLGQETQYF
>TRBV12-3/TRBV12-4|TRBJ2-7|.|.
TGTGCCAGCAGTTTTTGGACAGGGAGGGACGAGCAGTACTTC
CASSFWTGRDEQYF
>TRBV28|TRBJ2-5|.|few
TGTGCCAGCACGAGGTCTTCAGGGGAATGGCAAGAGACCCAGTACTTC
CASTRSSGEWQETQYF
>TRBV5-1|TRBJ2-5|.|many
TGCGCCAGCAGCTTGGAAGGGCCTCGCGAGACCCAGTACTTC
CASSLEGPRETQYF